A selection of T cell receptor beta chains follows, all from one sample in a study of spatial heterogeneity in lung cancer. TCRdb reanalysed the 5' RACE reads using MiXCR and keeps one entry per CDR3 protein. Of about 11,000 distinct CDR3 sequences listed, 5% to 5.5% are singletons. The source was lung tumor tissue, collected at surgery. The source is a male donor with early-stage non-small cell lung cancer. CDR3s include the opening cysteine and the closing phenylalanine or tryptophan. Size tells how often a clone was seen (once, few, many) or the class of an expanded clone, and some rows leave it out.

>TRBV7-9|many|TRBJ2-7
CASSPSMGFFTGEQYF
>TRBV20-1|NA|TRBJ2-2
CSAKRGSNTGELFF
>TRBV20-1|many|TRBJ1-4
CSAPTGAKLFF
>TRBV27|many|TRBJ2-7
CASSLGAPGPYEQYF
>TRBV20-1|NA|TRBJ2-5
CSARDFGSSRETQYF
>TRBV9|many|TRBJ2-1
CASSPPRRGNPSSYNEQFF
>TRBV5-6|medium-sized|TRBJ1-5
CASSLTGELYQPQHF
>TRBV6-5|medium-sized|TRBJ1-4
CASSYSRGPNEKLFF
>TRBV9|medium-sized|TRBJ1-4
CASSVKPGGLEKLFF
>TRBV6-5|large|TRBJ1-4
CASSKRTAPNEKLFF
>TRBV5-1|few|TRBJ2-7
CASSSQTGAEQYF